A single T cell receptor (beta chain) is shown here with its context. Its matching antigen is unknown. The data were taken from a study of vaccination and CD4 T cells after COVID-19. CDR1 and CDR2 (germline): MRHNA, SNTAGT. The CDR3 covers 12 residues. Deletions cut 8 bases from V and 7 bases from J, with 11 bases between. Described treatment: approximately 9-day PBMC culture with coronavirus spike peptide pools or control peptides (ViraFEST assay). These CD4+ T cells came from roughly nine-day cultures by negative selection. The study sequenced cultured CD4+ T cell DNA using the Oncomine TCR Beta short-read assay. TCRdb reprocessed the PCR reads via MiXCR and lists one record per CDR3 protein. The sample carries over 10,000 distinct CDR3 sequences, about 61% recorded once.

The origin of this receptor is a human donor who had recovered from COVID-19. Sample: CD4+ T cells from blood, cultured in vitro. V usage is TRBV6-4 and J usage is TRBJ1-4; D is uncertain. CDR3 amino acids: CASGLMGEKLFF. DNA of the CDR3: TGTGCCAGCGGGCTGATGGGTGAAAAACTGTTTTTT.